These T cell receptor beta chains were read from a single sample in a study of T cell repertoires in cytomegalovirus infection. TCRdb itself ran the reads through MiXCR, one entry per CDR3 protein. Counted here are 360,000 or so distinct CDR3 sequences, about a third occurring once; the ten biggest clones make up roughly 13%. No antigen is known for these receptors. The starting material was cultured PBMCs, obtained from culture after CMV antigen stimulation. These receptors were collected from a human donor in good health (CMV status not recorded). Some clones in this sample may be carry-over from other donors' samples. Each CDR3 is given with its conserved first and last residue. The D gene is left open where the match is weak. The size entry is marked missing in some rows and otherwise reads once, few, many or a size class.

v_gene: TRBV28; j_gene: TRBJ2-3; abundance: .; len: 12; d_gene: .; CDR3nt: TGTGCCAGCAGTTTTGCGACAGATACGCAGTATTTT; CDR3aa: CASSFATDTQYF
v_gene: TRBV7-2; j_gene: TRBJ2-3; abundance: many; len: 16; d_gene: TRBD2; CDR3nt: TGTGCCAGCAGCCTTCGGACTAGCGCTAGCACAGATACGCAGTATTTT; CDR3aa: CASSLRTSASTDTQYF
v_gene: TRBV11-2; j_gene: TRBJ1-2; abundance: .; len: 15; d_gene: TRBD1; CDR3nt: TGTGCCAGCAGCGTTACCGGGACAGCAGGGGATGGCTACACCTTC; CDR3aa: CASSVTGTAGDGYTF
v_gene: TRBV7-8; j_gene: TRBJ1-1; abundance: few; len: 18; d_gene: .; CDR3nt: TGTGCCAGCAGCCCGCGTCTCCCAAACAGGGTTAGGGGCACTGAAGCTTTCTTT; CDR3aa: CASSPRLPNRVRGTEAFF
v_gene: TRBV12-3/TRBV12-4; j_gene: TRBJ2-1; abundance: many; len: 15; d_gene: .; CDR3nt: TGTGCCAGCAGTTTAGTGGGCGGGGATTACAATGAGCAGTTCTTC; CDR3aa: CASSLVGGDYNEQFF
v_gene: TRBV9; j_gene: TRBJ2-1; abundance: few; len: 16; d_gene: TRBD2; CDR3nt: TGTGCCAGCAGCGTAGATTCGGGAGGGCCGACTGGTGAGCAGTTCTTC; CDR3aa: CASSVDSGGPTGEQFF
v_gene: TRBV19; j_gene: TRBJ2-1; abundance: .; len: 13; d_gene: .; CDR3nt: TGTGCCAGTAGTATAGTCGGGGGCCCTGAGCAGTTCTTC; CDR3aa: CASSIVGGPEQFF
v_gene: TRBV29-1; j_gene: TRBJ1-1; abundance: once; len: 13; d_gene: TRBD1; CDR3nt: TGCAGCGTATGGACAGGGGTGAACACTGAAGCTTTCTTT; CDR3aa: CSVWTGVNTEAFF
v_gene: TRBV29-1; j_gene: TRBJ2-1; abundance: few; len: 17; d_gene: .; CDR3nt: TGCAGCGTTGAAGGTGGGGCCGCGGATAGCGTAAACAATGAGCAGTTCTTC; CDR3aa: CSVEGGAADSVNNEQFF
v_gene: TRBV7-2; j_gene: TRBJ2-1; abundance: few; len: 14; d_gene: .; CDR3nt: TGTGCCAGCAGCCGAAGTAACCTCTACAATGAGCAGTTCTTC; CDR3aa: CASSRSNLYNEQFF
v_gene: TRBV27; j_gene: TRBJ2-5; abundance: .; len: 15; d_gene: .; CDR3nt: TGTGCCAGCAGTCTAAACAGGGTGCGTGGCGAGACCCAGTACTTC; CDR3aa: CASSLNRVRGETQYF
v_gene: TRBV7-9; j_gene: TRBJ1-5; abundance: .; len: 16; d_gene: .; CDR3nt: TGTGCCAGCAGCTCCTGGAAGAGGGTTAGCAATCAGCCCCAGCATTTT; CDR3aa: CASSSWKRVSNQPQHF
v_gene: TRBV10-3; j_gene: TRBJ1-1; abundance: .; len: 16; d_gene: .; CDR3nt: TGTGCCATTACTGACAGGCCGAACCCCAAGAACACTGAAGCTTTCTTT; CDR3aa: CAITDRPNPKNTEAFF
v_gene: TRBV28; j_gene: TRBJ1-5; abundance: few; len: 12; d_gene: .; CDR3nt: TGTGCCAGCAGTGACGCTAATCAGCCCCAGCATTTT; CDR3aa: CASSDANQPQHF
v_gene: TRBV2; j_gene: TRBJ1-5; abundance: .; len: 15; d_gene: .; CDR3nt: TGTGCCAGCAGTGAGGGGCAGGGCGGCAATCAGCCCCAGCATTTT; CDR3aa: CASSEGQGGNQPQHF
v_gene: TRBV7-2; j_gene: TRBJ2-7; abundance: .; len: 13; d_gene: .; CDR3nt: TGTGCCAGCAGCTTAGAAATGGGCTACGAGCAGTACTTC; CDR3aa: CASSLEMGYEQYF
v_gene: TRBV7-2; j_gene: TRBJ1-1; abundance: .; len: 12; d_gene: .; CDR3nt: TGTGCCACCCGGCGTGGGCGAACTGAAGCTTTCTTT; CDR3aa: CATRRGRTEAFF
v_gene: TRBV7-6; j_gene: TRBJ2-1; abundance: once; len: 12; d_gene: .; CDR3nt: TGTGCCAGCAGTTCACTTTGGGACGGGGAGTTCTTC; CDR3aa: CASSSLWDGEFF
v_gene: TRBV19; j_gene: TRBJ2-4; abundance: few; len: 16; d_gene: .; CDR3nt: TGTGCCAGTAGTATCAACAGCTTGGGAGCCAAAAACATTCAGTACTTC; CDR3aa: CASSINSLGAKNIQYF
v_gene: TRBV11-2; j_gene: TRBJ1-1; abundance: .; len: 12; d_gene: .; CDR3nt: TGTGCCAGCAGCCCTACAGGGAGTGAAGCTTTCTTT; CDR3aa: CASSPTGSEAFF
v_gene: TRBV12-3/TRBV12-4; j_gene: TRBJ2-3; abundance: once; len: 18; d_gene: .; CDR3nt: TGTGCCAGCAGTTTATCGCGCGGGCCCGTCGTTAGCACAGATACGCAGTATTTT; CDR3aa: CASSLSRGPVVSTDTQYF
v_gene: TRBV4-2; j_gene: TRBJ2-1; abundance: few; len: 15; d_gene: .; CDR3nt: TGTGCCAGCAGCCAAGAAACACGCCTCGGCAATGAGCAGTTCTTC; CDR3aa: CASSQETRLGNEQFF
v_gene: TRBV19; j_gene: TRBJ2-7; abundance: many; len: 13; d_gene: TRBD1; CDR3nt: TGTGCCAGTAGCCGGGACAGGGCCTACGAGCAGTACTTC; CDR3aa: CASSRDRAYEQYF
v_gene: TRBV9; j_gene: TRBJ1-1; abundance: .; len: 15; d_gene: .; CDR3nt: TGTGCCAGCAGCGCATTGGAAGGGGTCCACACTGAAGCTTTCTTT; CDR3aa: CASSALEGVHTEAFF
v_gene: TRBV7-8; j_gene: TRBJ2-2; abundance: few; len: 16; d_gene: TRBD1; CDR3nt: TGTGCCAGCAGCATAGGTCGCGACAGGGGTACCGGGGAGCTGTTTTTT; CDR3aa: CASSIGRDRGTGELFF
v_gene: TRBV18; j_gene: TRBJ2-1; abundance: few; len: 17; d_gene: TRBD2; CDR3nt: TGTGCCAGCTCACCACCTAGGATGGGAGGGACTTACAATGAGCAGTTCTTC; CDR3aa: CASSPPRMGGTYNEQFF
v_gene: TRBV2; j_gene: TRBJ1-2; abundance: .; len: 16; d_gene: .; CDR3nt: TGTGCCAGCACCTATCCGGCGTTCCGGGGGGCGGATGGCTACACCTTC; CDR3aa: CASTYPAFRGADGYTF
v_gene: TRBV7-8; j_gene: TRBJ1-5; abundance: few; len: 16; d_gene: .; CDR3nt: TGTGCCAGCAGCTTAGTAGCTGGGGGCATGGGTCAGCCCCAGCATTTT; CDR3aa: CASSLVAGGMGQPQHF
v_gene: TRBV7-8; j_gene: TRBJ2-3; abundance: few; len: 14; d_gene: TRBD2; CDR3nt: TGTGCCAGCAGCGCGCGGGGGTACACAGATACGCAGTATTTT; CDR3aa: CASSARGYTDTQYF
v_gene: TRBV20-1; j_gene: TRBJ1-6; abundance: .; len: 13; d_gene: TRBD1; CDR3nt: TGCAGTGCTGACAGGGGTCAGGATTCACCCCTCCACTTT; CDR3aa: CSADRGQDSPLHF